Described below is a single T cell receptor (beta chain) sequence and its context. Its specific antigen is unknown. Base quality data are lacking; no much larger clone is found one base away. The data were obtained in a study of PD-1 blockade in classical Hodgkin lymphoma (TCRdb year 2020). Background for the entire study: Nivolumab dosing was 3 mg/kg intravenously every 2 weeks, continuing until either disease progression or unacceptable toxicity. To define a peripheral blood immune signature of response to PD-1 blockade in classical Hodgkin lymphoma, the study combined TCR beta sequencing with CyTOF.

The paper's findings and limits, for the study overall: A significant rise by C4D1 was seen in CD4+ but not CD8+ TCR diversity (p=0.0027 vs p=0.16), with the rise being most apparent in complete responders (p=0.02). Among trial patients, those achieving complete response had baseline diversity similar to that of newly diagnosed patients, while diversity was significantly lower in partial responders and progressors. Baseline TCR diversity was reported to be lower in newly diagnosed patients than in healthy donors and to be lower still in relapsed/refractory patients. The study was restricted to a single clinical trial cohort, and the causes of repertoire differences, possibly disease activity or prior therapy, were left undefined. Lower diversity was observed in patients in whom nivolumab was started less than 1 year after ASCT, and these patients were excluded from later analyses so that confounding by immune reconstitution would be avoided.

The Qiagen DNeasy kit was used to extract genomic DNA from unsorted PBMCs and from the negatively selected CD4+ and CD8+ fractions. Amplification of TCR beta CDR3 regions was done by immunoSEQ multiplex PCR with primers that anneal to V and J segments. A synthetic immune receptor repertoire was used to minimize amplification bias, and any residual bias was removed computationally once sequencing was done. The authors' analysis ran thus. Custom Python scripts were used to quantify repertoire diversity as the Shannon entropy index. The unsorted, CD4+ and CD8+ repertoires were each analyzed separately, with the exception of combined analyses, where CD4+ and CD8+ sequences were merged in silico. Clonal expansion was defined as at least a 2-fold frequency increase after treatment relative to C1D1, with a pseudocount of 0.5 for undetected baseline clones. Singleton clones were defined as clones with 0 or 1 copy at C1D1, and non-singleton clones were defined as clones with 2 or more copies. Clones expanded in unsorted samples were assigned a CD4+, CD8+ or unknown annotation through matching of protein sequences in sorted samples from the same patient. Wilcoxon tests on paired samples were used to test diversity changes from C1D1 to C4D1. The source is immuneACCESS, and TCRdb retained only in-frame sequences with V and J called. Part of the clones is not carried over; for the studies checked, unresolved V genes explain less than half of this, and the remainder is unexplained. D and trimming were read from the DNA, whereas the V and J calls and clone size are those reported in that table. Counted in this sample were about 89,000 clones; 90% of them appeared once. The ten most abundant clones make up under 3% of the sample.

The label giving this sample's time point can be read as: cycle 4 day 1 (C4D1), after five to seven weeks of nivolumab. Relapse after autologous stem cell transplantation had occurred in all trial patients, and cohorts A, B and C were distinguished by prior brentuximab vedotin exposure. The trial cohort included roughly 60 patients with relapsed/refractory classical Hodgkin lymphoma, and each patient had a best overall response of complete response, partial response or progressive disease. In the multi-cohort phase II CheckMate 205 trial, trial patients received single-agent nivolumab. An independent review committee assessed best overall response using the 2007 International Working Group response criteria. PBMCs from the trial were collected at three points: immediately before nivolumab initiation (C1D1), and during therapy at cycle 2 day 1 and cycle 4 day 1. After peripheral blood was drawn into 8 mL Vacutainer Cell Preparation Tubes, PBMCs were isolated by centrifugation and then cryopreserved.

The cysteine opens and the phenylalanine closes a CDR3 of 13 amino acids. CDR3 DNA is the only sequence kept; it has 39 bases, read in frame from the first base. CDR1 and CDR2, looked up from the germline V gene, are MNHNS and SASEGT. V is reduced by 2 bases and J by 7 bases, leaving a spacing of 8 bases between them. Recombination connected TRBV6-1 to TRBJ2-2; possibly the D gene is TRBD2, per 6 matching bases. This TCR derives from a human donor with classical Hodgkin lymphoma. The specimen was peripheral blood mononuclear cells (PBMCs), collected before the fourth cycle of nivolumab. Read as DNA, the sequence is TGTGCCAGCAGTGAACTAGCGTACGGGGAGCTGTTTTTT. It is translated as CASSELAYGELFF.